The 14 T cell receptor beta chains reported below all come from one sample, sequenced in a study of T cell responses to AZD1222 COVID-19 vaccine. Some clones are missing from TCRdb's copy, which holds only in-frame ones; the method was immunoSEQ multiplex PCR. The top ten clones hold over 1.2% of a sample with more than 100,000 clones, about 90% of them seen once. Here the sequenced sample was peripheral blood, taken on day 0 of AZD1222 vaccination. These receptors originate from an adult in good health.

This clone was picked up one time. V is TRBV7-2 and J is TRBJ1-5; D remains unclear. Germline V gene lookup returns CDR1 SGHTA and CDR2 FQGNSA. CDR3 length: 13 amino acids. V was cut by 5 bases and J by 9 bases, with 14 bases left in between. The CDR3 nucleotides are TGTGCCAGCAGCGGCGAGAGCTTTCTGCCCCAGCATTTT. It translates to CASSGESFLPQHF.

In its sample, this clone was seen a few times. This rearrangement joins TRBV7-3 to TRBJ2-7, with a possible D match to TRBD1 (5 bases). Germline V gives CDR1 SGHTA, CDR2 FQGTGA. Trimming took off 2 bases at V and 4 bases at J, with 15 bases between the two ends. The CDR3 totals 15 residues. The CDR3 sequence is CASSLARAASYEQYF. The CDR3 DNA is TGTGCCAGCAGCTTAGCCAGGGCGGCATCATACGAGCAGTACTTC.

This CDR3 is CASTRIRDSLKNQPQHF. In DNA form, the CDR3 reads TGTGCCAGCACCAGGATCCGGGACAGTCTTAAGAATCAGCCCCAGCATTTT. This chain connects TRBV28 to TRBJ1-5; 7 bases agree with TRBD1. The CDR3 has 17 amino acids. Germline-derived CDR1 and CDR2 are MDHEN and SYDVKM. Trimming at V came to 7 bases and at J to 4 bases, leaving 16 bases not matched to a gene.

The V call is TRBV28, the J call TRBJ1-2; 9 bases are a match to TRBD1. With V trimmed by 5 bases and J by 6 bases, 10 bases remained unmatched. Germline lookup yields CDR1 MDHEN and CDR2 SYDVKM. The CDR3 runs 15 residues. The DNA for the CDR3 is TGTGCCAGCAGTACATCGGGACAGGGAGGGAATGGCTACACCTTC. Its protein product is CASSTSGQGGNGYTF.

The chain couples TRBV6-4 to TRBJ2-1; a possible D gene is TRBD2 (5 bases). CDR1 MRHNA and CDR2 SNTAGT come from the germline V gene. V lost 6 bases, J lost 3 bases, and 15 bases lay in between. This CDR3 spans 15 amino acids. The CDR3 DNA is TGTGCCAGCAGCGTAAGGGCTAGCAACTACAATGAGCAGTTCTTC. Translation: CASSVRASNYNEQFF.

Only one count was recorded for this clone. The chain joins TRBV4-1 to TRBJ2-7; D possibly corresponds to TRBD2 (6 bases). The ends were cut back, 0 bases at V and 8 bases at J, with 8 bases in the middle. CDR3 length: 12 amino acids. CDR1 MGHRA and CDR2 YSYEKL come from the germline V gene. The CDR3: CASSQEAGKQYF. CDR3 in DNA: TGCGCCAGCAGCCAAGAGGCGGGGAAGCAGTACTTC.

The chain employs TRBV28 and TRBJ1-2; D is uncertain. This CDR3 is built from 12 residues. V lost 6 bases and J 4 bases, leaving 9 bases between the germline ends. Germline loops: CDR1 MDHEN, CDR2 SYDVKM. CDR3 nucleotide sequence: TGTGCCAGCAGCCTATCGGTCTATGGCTACACCTTC. The encoded protein is CASSLSVYGYTF.

This clone has just a few counts. The J gene is TRBJ2-2, the V gene TRBV12-5; D is uncertain. The CDR3 sequence is 14 residues long. The ends were cut back, 0 bases at V and 6 bases at J, with 8 bases in the middle. Germline V gene lookup returns CDR1 LGHNT and CDR2 FRNRAP. CDR3 sequence reads: CASGLVPVPGELFF. CDR3 nucleotides: TGTGCTAGTGGTTTGGTTCCAGTTCCCGGGGAGCTGTTTTTT. Based on the CDR3 plus reference TRBV12-5 and TRBJ2-2, the full variable domain is DARVTQTPRHKVTEMGQEVTMRCQPILGHNTVFWYRQTMMQGLELLAYFRNRAPLDDSGMPKDRFSAEMPDATLATLKIQPSEPRDSAVYFCASGLVPVPGELFFGEGSRLTVL.

The chain links TRBV19 to TRBJ2-7; D gene uncertain. Germline loops: CDR1 LNHDA, CDR2 SQIVND (reference sequence). The CDR3 has 14 residues. Trimming removed 6 bases from V and 0 bases from J, with 12 bases in between. The CDR3 loop is CASRSGSYSYEQYF. CDR3 nucleotides: TGTGCCAGTAGATCGGGCAGTTACTCCTACGAGCAGTACTTC. Looking up the rest from reference TRBV19 and TRBJ2-7 gives the full variable domain: DGGITQSPKYLFRKEGQNVTLSCEQNLNHDAMYWYRQDPGQGLRLIYYSQIVNDFQKGDIAEGYSVSREKKESFPLTVTSAQKNPTAFYLCASRSGSYSYEQYFGPGTRLTVT.

V gene TRBV5-1 combines with J gene TRBJ2-7; D not resolved. Germline-derived CDR1 and CDR2 are SGHRS and YFSETQ. V was trimmed by 0 bases and J by 0 bases, leaving 10 bases between them. CDR3 length equals 15 residues. The DNA for the CDR3 is TGCGCCAGCAGCTTGGAGGCCGCTAGCTCCTACGAGCAGTACTTC. Translating gives CASSLEAASSYEQYF.

The gene calls are TRBV7-8 and TRBJ1-2; D unclear. The V end was cut by 1 base, the J end by 2 bases, with 8 bases between. The CDR3 runs to 14 residues. The germline V gene encodes CDR1 SGHVS and CDR2 FQNEAQ. The DNA for the CDR3 is TGTGCCAGCAGCTTAGGCCAGGCGAACTATGGCTACACCTTC. Translation gives CASSLGQANYGYTF.

J is TRBJ2-5 and V is TRBV9; the D is unclear. CDR1 is SGDLS, CDR2 YYNGEE, per germline. The CDR3 is 15 amino acids. Between the trimmed V and J ends, which lost 0 bases and 2 bases, there was a span of 11 bases. The CDR3 bases are TGTGCCAGCAGCGTAGGGGCAGTTGGTCAAGAGACCCAGTACTTC. Its translation is CASSVGAVGQETQYF. Filled out from reference TRBV9 and TRBJ2-5, the complete variable domain reads DSGVTQTPKHLITATGQRVTLRCSPRSGDLSVYWYQQSLDQGLQFLIQYYNGEERAKGNILERFSAQQFPDLHSELNLSSLELGDSALYFCASSVGAVGQETQYFGPGTRLLVL.

The genes are TRBV9 and TRBJ1-1, with D perhaps matching TRBD1 (6 bases). The V end was cut by 2 bases, the J end by 1 base, with 12 bases between. Germline V gene sequence: CDR1 SGDLS, CDR2 YYNGEE. This CDR3 has 15 amino acids. CDR3 in DNA: TGTGCCAGCAGCGTCCCCGGACAGAAGAACACTGAAGCTTTCTTT. Translation: CASSVPGQKNTEAFF.

The gene calls are TRBV9 and TRBJ1-1; tentative D call: TRBD1 (6 bases). The germline V and J ends were trimmed by 0 bases and 0 bases, with 33 bases remaining between them. This CDR3 has 23 amino acids. Germline values: CDR1 SGDLS, CDR2 YYNGEE. The CDR3 sequence is CASSVEGKGGYFSSPPMNTEAFF. The CDR3 DNA is TGTGCCAGCAGCGTAGAAGGGAAGGGGGGATATTTTTCGTCGCCTCCAATGAACACTGAAGCTTTCTTT.